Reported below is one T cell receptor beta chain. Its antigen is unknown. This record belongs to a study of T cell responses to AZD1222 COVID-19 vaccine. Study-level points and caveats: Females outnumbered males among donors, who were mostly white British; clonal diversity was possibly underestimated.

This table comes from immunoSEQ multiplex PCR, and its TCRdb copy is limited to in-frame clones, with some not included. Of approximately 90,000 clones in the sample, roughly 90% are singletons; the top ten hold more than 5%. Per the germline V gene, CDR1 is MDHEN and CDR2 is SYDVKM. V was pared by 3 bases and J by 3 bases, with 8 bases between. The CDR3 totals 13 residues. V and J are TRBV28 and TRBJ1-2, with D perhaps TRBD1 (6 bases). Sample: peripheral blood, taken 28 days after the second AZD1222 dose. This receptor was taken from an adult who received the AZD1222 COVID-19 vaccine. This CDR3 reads CASSFNRDYGYTF. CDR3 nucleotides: TGTGCCAGCAGTTTTAACAGGGACTATGGCTACACCTTC.